Following are 9 T cell receptor beta chains from one sample sequenced in a study of a mutant IDH1 vaccine in newly diagnosed glioma (dated by TCRdb to about 2021). The method behind the library was the immunoSEQ multiplex PCR assay. TCRdb obtained this table from immuneACCESS and retained in-frame rearrangements with V and J assigned. These tables miss some clones; where compared with another copy, unresolved V genes account for less than half of the shortfall, and the remainder is unexplained. This sample holds approximately 51,000 clones; roughly 78% were observed only once. In total, the top ten clones hold roughly 1.8% of the sample. The time point label on this specimen signifies: week 5, during vaccination. A 20-mer mutant IDH1 peptide at 300 micrograms in Montanide made up each vaccine dose, which was injected subcutaneously together with topical imiquimod. No antigen has been identified for these receptors.

This specimen consisted of PBMCs, obtained from a glioma patient whose treatment included an IDH1 peptide vaccine. These receptors came from a middle-aged woman with glioma.

The rearrangement joins TRBV19 to TRBJ1-1, with TRBD1 as a possible D gene (6 bases). V gave up 5 bases and J gave up 1 base, with 11 bases separating them. Germline-derived CDR1 and CDR2 are LNHDA and SQIVND (reference sequence). This CDR3 has 14 amino acids. The chain's CDR3 is CASSVQGRNTEAFF. The DNA for the CDR3 is TGTGCCAGTAGTGTACAGGGTAGGAACACTGAAGCTTTCTTT.

The chain has TRBV7-9 and TRBJ2-1, with unresolved D. Per the germline V gene, CDR1 is SEHNR and CDR2 is FQNEAQ (reference sequence). The CDR3 is 11 residues long. With 8 bases removed from V and 9 bases from J, the gap between germline ends came to 11 bases. The chain's CDR3 is CASGRSGEQFF. The CDR3 nucleotides are TGTGCCAGCGGCCGGTCGGGTGAGCAGTTCTTC.

This clone was counted a single time. The genes are TRBV7-9 and TRBJ2-1, with D tentatively TRBD2 (7 bases). This CDR3 has 16 amino acids. Looked up from germline, CDR1 is SEHNR and CDR2 is FQNEAQ (reference sequence). The V gene lost 3 bases and the J gene lost 5 bases, with 17 bases spanning the gap. The CDR3 bases are TGTGCCAGCAGCTTGTTTGTGGGGGGGCCCCACAATGAGCAGTTCTTC. It translates to CASSLFVGGPHNEQFF.

The chain has TRBV19 and TRBJ1-5; 7 bases agree with TRBD1. The germline CDR1 and CDR2 sequences are LNHDA and SQIVND (reference sequence). V shed 7 bases and J 3 bases; nucleotides not matched to a gene: 6. The CDR3 has 14 residues. CDR3 DNA: TGTGCCAGTAAGGAAGGGGGCTACAATCAGCCCCAGCATTTT. It translates to CASKEGGYNQPQHF. The variable domain in full, with the rest retrieved from reference TRBV19 and TRBJ1-5, is DGGITQSPKYLFRKEGQNVTLSCEQNLNHDAMYWYRQDPGQGLRLIYYSQIVNDFQKGDIAEGYSVSREKKESFPLTVTSAQKNPTAFYLCASKEGGYNQPQHFGDGTRLSIL.

The chain combines TRBV13 with TRBJ2-7; the match to TRBD2 covers 7 bases. V gave up 5 bases and J gave up 3 bases; unmatched junction bases: 13. CDR3 size: 16 residues. Germline CDR1 and CDR2: PRHDT and FYEKMQ (reference sequence). CDR3 loop: CASSILGGESRYEQYF. The CDR3 DNA sequence: TGTGCCAGCAGCATCCTGGGGGGGGAATCCCGCTACGAGCAGTACTTC.

The chain is built from TRBV10-1 and TRBJ1-2; D call uncertain. Germline CDR1 reads WNHNN; CDR2 reads SYGVQD (reference sequence). This CDR3 contains 14 residues. The V end lost 6 bases, the J end lost 0 bases, and 11 bases lay between the germline ends. The CDR3 bases are TGCGCCAGCAGCCCCGACACTTCTAACTATGGCTACACCTTC. Its protein product is CASSPDTSNYGYTF.

Turning to this clone: The junction does not match germline at one end; this may be a read error. The V call is TRBV7-9, the J call TRBJ2-4; D gene unclear. This CDR3 contains 12 residues. Germline CDR1 reads SEHNR; CDR2 reads FQNEAQ (reference sequence). The CDR3 spells CASSFGMGPADF. In DNA form, the CDR3 reads TGTGCCAGCAGCTTTGGGATGGGTCCCGCAGACTTC.

J is TRBJ1-5 and V is TRBV6-5; weak D call: TRBD1 (5 bases). The germline V gene has CDR1 MNHEY and CDR2 SVGAGI. Deletions cut 4 bases from V and 1 base from J, with 8 bases between. The CDR3 consists of 14 residues. The CDR3 coding sequence is TGTGCCAGCAGTTCAGGGAAGAGCAATCAGCCCCAGCATTTT. Its protein is CASSSGKSNQPQHF.

The CDR3 loop reads CASSKRSGGAHEQFF. The CDR3 nucleotides are TGTGCCAGTAGTAAACGGAGCGGGGGGGCCCATGAGCAGTTCTTC. The V gene is TRBV19, the J gene TRBJ2-1; TRBD2 matches at 10 bases. The CDR3 contains 15 residues. Germline CDR1 and CDR2: LNHDA and SQIVND (reference sequence). J lost 8 bases, V lost 4 bases, and 8 bases had no gene match.